The table lists the clone carrying this T cell receptor beta chain with many counts. Its antigen is currently unknown. The data are from a study of regulatory T cells in long-lasting Graves disease. Study as a whole: For under 3 months, newly diagnosed Graves' patients had been taking antithyroid drugs.

Study observations and caveats: Persistent Graves' cases showed lower TCR diversity than newly diagnosed cases. Sharing of public clonotypes was greater in persistent patients (more than 2,500) than in new patients (around 890).

With V trimmed by 3 bases and J by 0 bases, 16 bases remained unmatched. The CDR3 runs to 20 residues. From germline, CDR1 is LGHDT and CDR2 YNNKEL (reference sequence). Noted time point: newly diagnosed GD, antithyroid drugs for less than 3 months. With RNA extracted from PBMCs as input, the TCR library was made. Relying on iRepertoire HTBI primers and Arm-PCR of CDR3 regions, the team built TCR beta libraries. MiXCR was run by TCRdb on the multiplex PCR reads, yielding one entry per CDR3 protein. The data hold 530,000 or so distinct CDR3 sequences, with roughly 13% observed a single time. This same sample was also taken into another study, of T cells in Graves' hyperthyroidism and ophthalmopathy. That source adds: Using the HTBI primer set, a first-round RT-PCR was run on the TCR CDR3.

The receptor's source is a man aged 30 to 45 with Graves disease. The chain couples TRBV3-1 to TRBJ2-3; 9 bases align to TRBD2. Here the sequenced sample was peripheral blood mononuclear cells (PBMCs), taken at new diagnosis, from a patient treated with antithyroid drugs. As DNA, the CDR3 is TGTGCCAGCAGCCACCTATCCCCCCGACTAGCGGAGACTAGCACAGATACGCAGTATTTT. It yields the protein CASSHLSPRLAETSTDTQYF.